The rows below give T cell receptor beta chains drawn from one sample of a study of blood T cell repertoires in COVID-19. Only in-frame clones appear in the TCRdb table, and some are missing; sequencing was by immunoSEQ multiplex PCR. The sample has 130,000 or so clones; around 83% are singletons. The material sequenced was peripheral blood. The receptors here all came from a man aged 25-40 years with COVID-19, enrolled during active disease. Each CDR3 is given with its conserved first and last residue. The D gene is left open where the match is weak. Clone size is not always given. Where it is, it says once, few, many or a class for expanded clones.

clone size	CDR3 length	V gene	D gene	J gene	CDR3 protein	CDR3 DNA
-	14	TRBV30	TRBD1	TRBJ1-5	CAWSGQGENQPQHF	TGTGCCTGGAGTGGACAGGGGGAGAATCAGCCCCAGCATTTT
-	15	TRBV28	-	TRBJ1-3	CASSLGRRVGNTIYF	TGTGCCAGCAGTTTAGGTCGCAGGGTAGGAAACACCATATATTTT
once	17	TRBV2	TRBD1	TRBJ1-6	CASGGDRGRSYNSPLHF	TGTGCCAGCGGCGGGGACAGGGGGAGAAGTTATAATTCACCCCTCCACTTT
once	14	TRBV13	TRBD1	TRBJ2-7	CASSRPGQGYEQYF	TGTGCCAGCAGCCGTCCGGGACAGGGTTACGAGCAGTACTTC
-	15	TRBV10-3	-	TRBJ1-4	CAISEIQGVEEKLFF	TGTGCCATCAGTGAGATCCAAGGGGTCGAAGAAAAACTGTTTTTT
-	16	TRBV9	TRBD2	TRBJ2-1	CASSGGGRALGNEQFF	TGTGCCAGCAGCGGTGGCGGGAGGGCGCTTGGGAATGAGCAGTTCTTC
-	15	TRBV14	TRBD1	TRBJ2-7	CASSQTLGQAYEQYF	TGTGCCAGCAGCCAAACCCTTGGACAGGCCTACGAGCAGTACTTC
-	14	TRBV27	TRBD1	TRBJ2-1	CASTRDRGANEQFF	TGTGCCAGCACCCGGGACAGGGGCGCTAATGAGCAGTTCTTC
-	17	TRBV28	TRBD1	TRBJ2-4	CASRPQGQPLAKNIQYF	TGTGCCAGCAGACCCCAGGGACAGCCACTAGCCAAAAACATTCAGTACTTC
-	13	TRBV9	-	TRBJ2-3	CASSVVSTDTQYF	TGTGCCAGCAGCGTCGTGAGCACAGATACGCAGTATTTT
-	14	TRBV28	-	TRBJ2-5	CASSSPTGLETQYF	TGTGCCAGCAGTTCCCCCACAGGGTTAGAGACCCAGTACTTC
once	14	TRBV7-9	TRBD1	TRBJ1-2	CASSQNRGDYGYTF	TGTGCCAGCAGCCAAAACAGGGGAGACTATGGCTACACCTTC
-	15	TRBV12-5	-	TRBJ1-5	CASADDRNSNQPQHF	TGTGCTAGTGCCGACGACAGAAATAGCAATCAGCCCCAGCATTTT
-	13	TRBV28	-	TRBJ2-5	CASHQGTQETQYF	TGTGCCAGCCATCAGGGGACACAAGAGACCCAGTACTTC
-	13	TRBV18	TRBD2	TRBJ2-7	CASSPREGYEQYF	TGTGCCAGCTCACCACGGGAGGGTTACGAGCAGTACTTC
once	12	TRBV19	-	TRBJ1-5	CASYRPGQPQHF	TGTGCCAGTTACCGACCAGGTCAGCCCCAGCATTTT
few	14	TRBV28	-	TRBJ1-6	CASSFRQLRSPLHF	TGTGCCAGCAGTTTCAGGCAGTTAAGATCACCCCTCCACTTT
-	14	TRBV6-5	-	TRBJ1-1	CASSKTGGSTEAFF	TGTGCCAGCAGCAAAACGGGAGGGAGCACTGAAGCTTTCTTT
few	14	TRBV6-6	-	TRBJ2-7	CASRGGSTLYEQYF	TGTGCCAGCAGAGGCGGCTCTACCCTATACGAGCAGTACTTC
-	16	TRBV6-2/TRBV6-3	-	TRBJ2-6	CASSYRGGSGANVLTF	TGTGCCAGCAGTTACCGAGGGGGCTCTGGGGCCAACGTCCTGACTTTC
-	12	TRBV30	-	TRBJ2-7	CAWNLLDYEQYF	TGTGCCTGGAACCTACTTGATTACGAGCAGTACTTC
-	14	TRBV27	TRBD1	TRBJ2-3	CASMDRGAADTQYF	TGTGCCAGCATGGACAGGGGAGCTGCAGATACGCAGTATTTT
-	13	TRBV11-3	-	TRBJ2-7	CASSPRGGYEQYF	TGTGCCAGCAGCCCTAGAGGGGGCTACGAGCAGTACTTC
many	15	TRBV11-1	-	TRBJ2-1	CASSLDTGDYNEQFF	TGTGCCAGCAGCTTAGATACAGGAGACTACAATGAGCAGTTCTTC
once	14	TRBV28	-	TRBJ1-2	CASSRQSADWENTF	TGTGCCAGCAGTCGACAATCTGCGGATTGGGAGAACACCTTC
-	21	TRBV3-1/TRBV3-2	TRBD2	TRBJ2-2	CASSHQDRRRLAGVRTGELFF	TGTGCCAGCAGCCACCAGGACAGGCGTCGACTAGCGGGAGTTCGGACCGGGGAGCTGTTTTTT
-	15	TRBV7-6	-	TRBJ2-7	CASSLEVAGNYEQYF	TGTGCCAGCAGCTTAGAGGTGGCAGGGAACTACGAGCAGTACTTC
-	16	TRBV9	TRBD2	TRBJ2-1	CASSVSLAGGSNEQFF	TGTGCCAGCAGCGTATCACTAGCGGGAGGAAGTAATGAGCAGTTCTTC
few	13	TRBV10-3	TRBD1	TRBJ2-2	CATRQGNTGELFF	TGTGCCACCCGACAGGGGAACACCGGGGAGCTGTTTTTT
-	13	TRBV12-3/TRBV12-4	-	TRBJ2-2	CASSSGDTGELFF	TGTGCCAGCAGTTCCGGGGATACCGGGGAGCTGTTTTTT
-	13	TRBV30	-	TRBJ1-3	CAWKLHSGNTIYF	TGTGCCTGGAAACTCCACTCTGGAAACACCATATATTTT
once	15	TRBV7-8	-	TRBJ2-7	CASSRGTAPAYEQYF	TGTGCCAGCAGCCGCGGGACAGCCCCGGCCTACGAGCAGTACTTC
-	16	TRBV9	-	TRBJ1-1	CASSGLMSAGRTEAFF	TGTGCCAGCAGCGGCTTAATGAGCGCAGGGAGGACTGAAGCTTTCTTT
-	20	TRBV3-1/TRBV3-2	TRBD1	TRBJ2-6	CASSQLPGHRGLLGANVLTF	TGTGCCAGCAGCCAACTACCGGGGCACAGGGGGCTTTTAGGGGCCAACGTCCTGACTTTC
-	15	TRBV10-3	TRBD1	TRBJ1-4	CAISESTGQNEKLFF	TGTGCCATCAGTGAGTCGACAGGGCAAAATGAAAAACTGTTTTTT
-	13	TRBV7-2	TRBD1	TRBJ2-5	CASSQQGSEAQYF	TGTGCCAGCAGCCAACAGGGGAGTGAGGCCCAGTACTTC
-	14	TRBV24-1	TRBD1	TRBJ2-1	CATSVDRVFNEQFF	TGTGCCACCAGCGTTGACAGGGTATTCAATGAGCAGTTCTTC
-	14	TRBV19	-	TRBJ1-1	CASSMAGLSTEAFF	TGTGCCAGTAGTATGGCAGGATTGAGCACTGAAGCTTTCTTT